The sequence of this T cell receptor (beta chain) was determined in a study of T cell repertoires in cytomegalovirus infection. Study overall: From public TCR beta signatures came an indication of both CMV infection and matching HLA type.

General study findings and limits: HLA-C-restricted, CMV-specific TCR beta clonotypes were dominant ex vivo. Based on cumulative public TCR beta family frequency, carriers of CMV plus the relevant HLA were identified.

The CDR3 is 14 amino acids. V lost 1 base and J 1 base, leaving 5 bases between the germline ends. Per germline, CDR1 MNHNS and CDR2 SASEGT. TCRdb re-derived calls from the reads in MiXCR, one entry per CDR3 protein. This sample has around 430,000 distinct CDR3 sequences, with 40% to 50% found just once. Details on this clonotype: The antigen is undetermined.

This TCR was recovered from a human donor in good health (CMV status not recorded). Some clones in this sample may be carry-over from other donors' samples. The V call is TRBV6-1, the J call TRBJ1-3, with unresolved D. Sequencing used cultured PBMCs, obtained from culture after CMV antigen stimulation. The CDR3 coding sequence is TGTGCCAGCAGTGAAGGGGGATCTGGAAACACCATATATTTT. It encodes CASSEGGSGNTIYF.